Listed here are 3 T cell receptor beta chains from one sample, sequenced in a study of vaccination and CD4 T cells after COVID-19. The assay that was used to sequence DNA from cultured CD4+ T cells was the Oncomine TCR Beta short-read assay. One entry per CDR3 protein, called by TCRdb with MiXCR from the PCR reads. This table has roughly 14,000 distinct CDR3 sequences, about 42% appearing once. No antigen has been identified for these receptors. Treatment defined: roughly 10-day PBMC culture with coronavirus spike peptide pools or control peptides (ViraFEST assay). Sequenced here: CD4+ T cells from blood, cultured in vitro, sampled before SARS-CoV-2 vaccination. All receptors come from a human donor who had recovered from COVID-19.

The chain employs TRBV7-6 and TRBJ2-5; D is unclear. Germline V gene sequence: CDR1 SGHVS, CDR2 FNYEAQ. The CDR3 is 13 amino acids. Trimming took off 3 bases at V and 1 base at J, with 6 bases between the two ends. The CDR3 bases are TGTGCCAGCAGCTTTGGTCGCCAAGAGACCCAGTACTTC. Translated: CASSFGRQETQYF.

V is TRBV4-1 and J is TRBJ1-6; 11 positions agree with TRBD1. CDR1 is MGHRA, CDR2 YSYEKL, per germline. CDR3 length: 18 residues. V lost 3 bases and J lost 1; bases outside the gene matches: 5. CDR3 sequence reads: CASSHPGTGGSYNSPLHF. In nucleotides, the CDR3 is TGCGCCAGCAGCCACCCCGGGACAGGGGGATCCTATAATTCACCCCTCCACTTT.

This clonotype turned up a few times. The chain combines TRBV20-1 with TRBJ2-6; tentatively, D is TRBD1 (5 bases). The germline V and J ends were trimmed by 1 base and 0 bases, with 10 bases remaining between them. The CDR3 is 16 amino acids. CDR1 DFQATT and CDR2 SNEGSKA come from the germline V gene (reference sequence). CDR3 coding DNA: TGCAGTGCTAGAGTTGGGGCTAGCTCTGGGGCCAACGTCCTGACTTTC. Translating it yields CSARVGASSGANVLTF.